One T cell receptor beta chain is described in this entry. The data were taken from a study of control samples from healthy donors and cancer patients. Germline V gene data show CDR1 as MGHRA and CDR2 as YSYEKL. The CDR3 covers 12 residues. With 6 bases removed from V and 7 bases from J, the gap between germline ends came to 12 bases. Using immunoSEQ multiplex PCR, the repertoire was profiled, and TCRdb retains in-frame clones only, with some absent. Of just under 100,000 clones listed, 93% were seen once; the top ten hold roughly 8%. Sequencing input: blood. The TCR was taken from a man aged 18 to 29 in good health. V is TRBV4-1 and J is TRBJ1-1; D call uncertain. In nucleotides, the CDR3 is TGCGCCAGCAGTCATACAACAGATGAAGCTTTCTTT. Its translation is CASSHTTDEAFF.